This TCR beta chain is drawn from a study of molecular identifiers for immune sequencing clone quantification. Study context: Replicate experiments took RNA from 20,000 or 100,000 naive CD8 cells, divided it five ways and sequenced four.

Study observations and caveats: Over 99% of effector molecules, but under 1% in naive cells, were held by clones with more than 20 RNA copies. Because of identical TCR molecules sharing a barcode, sizes of highly expanded clones could be underestimated.

Trimming took off 1 base at V and 0 bases at J, with 11 bases between the two ends. The length of the CDR3 is 16 residues. The germline V gene encodes CDR1 MDHEN and CDR2 SYDVKM. TCRdb analysed the PCR reads with MiXCR anew, one entry per CDR3 protein. The repertoire holds 30,000 to 45,000 distinct CDR3 sequences, with approximately 17% as singletons. As CD8+CD4-CCR7+CD45RA+ cells, naive CD8 T cells were sorted. This clonotype was found a few times. Its target is not known. The specimen sequenced was naive CD8+ T cells from blood, with Jurkat cell RNA spiked in. Subset specified: FACS-sorted CD8+CD4-CCR7+CD45RA+ naive T cells. This chain links TRBV28 with TRBJ2-3, with D maybe TRBD1 (5 bases). This sequence was found in a human donor in good health. Some libraries in this study had Jurkat cell RNA spiked in. The CDR3 region is CASSLYPTVSTDTQYF. CDR3 in DNA: TGTGCCAGCAGTTTATACCCGACAGTTAGCACAGATACGCAGTATTTT.